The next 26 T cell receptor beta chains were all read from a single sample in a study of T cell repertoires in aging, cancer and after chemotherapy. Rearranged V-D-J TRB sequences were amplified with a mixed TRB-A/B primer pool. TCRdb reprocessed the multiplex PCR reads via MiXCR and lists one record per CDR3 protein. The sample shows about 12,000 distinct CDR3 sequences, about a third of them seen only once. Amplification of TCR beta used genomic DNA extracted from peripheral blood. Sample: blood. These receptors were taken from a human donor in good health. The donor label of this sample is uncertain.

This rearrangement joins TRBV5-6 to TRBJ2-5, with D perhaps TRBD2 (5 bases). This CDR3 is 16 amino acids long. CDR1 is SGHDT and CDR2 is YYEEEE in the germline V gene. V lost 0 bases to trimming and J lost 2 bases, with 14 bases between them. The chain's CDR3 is CASSLGSGVRQETQYF. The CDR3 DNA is TGTGCCAGCAGCTTGGGGAGCGGAGTTCGTCAAGAGACCCAGTACTTC.

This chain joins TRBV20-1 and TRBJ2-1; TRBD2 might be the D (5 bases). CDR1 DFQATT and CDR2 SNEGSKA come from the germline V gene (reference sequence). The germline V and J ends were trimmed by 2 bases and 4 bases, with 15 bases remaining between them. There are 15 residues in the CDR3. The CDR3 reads CSARSGSYTYNEQFF. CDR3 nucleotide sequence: TGCAGTGCTAGATCGGGGTCTTACACATACAATGAGCAGTTCTTC.

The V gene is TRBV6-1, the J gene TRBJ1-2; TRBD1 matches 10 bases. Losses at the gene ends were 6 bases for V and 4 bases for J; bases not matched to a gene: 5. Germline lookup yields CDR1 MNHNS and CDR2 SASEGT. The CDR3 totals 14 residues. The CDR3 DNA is TGTGCCAGCAGGCCAGACAGGGGGCTCTATGGCTACACCTTC. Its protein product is CASRPDRGLYGYTF.

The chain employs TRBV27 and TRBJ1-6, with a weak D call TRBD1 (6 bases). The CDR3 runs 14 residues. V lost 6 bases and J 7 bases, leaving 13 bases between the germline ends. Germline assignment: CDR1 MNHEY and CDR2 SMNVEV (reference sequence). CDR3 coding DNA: TGTGCCAGCAGGAGGGGGGGACGAAATTCACCCCTCCACTTT. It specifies CASRRGGRNSPLHF.

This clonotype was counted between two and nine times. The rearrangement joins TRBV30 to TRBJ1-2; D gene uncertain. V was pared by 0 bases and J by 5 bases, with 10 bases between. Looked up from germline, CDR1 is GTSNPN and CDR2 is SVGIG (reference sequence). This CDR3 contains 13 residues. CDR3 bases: TGTGCCTGGAGTGTACAACAGCCGTATGGCTACACCTTC. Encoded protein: CAWSVQQPYGYTF.

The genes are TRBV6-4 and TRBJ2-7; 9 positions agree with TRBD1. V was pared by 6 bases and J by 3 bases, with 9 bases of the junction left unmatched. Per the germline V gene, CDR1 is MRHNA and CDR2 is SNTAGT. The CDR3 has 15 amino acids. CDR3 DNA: TGTGCCAGCAGCGACCGGACAGGGGCGGGCTACGAGCAGTACTTC. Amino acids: CASSDRTGAGYEQYF.

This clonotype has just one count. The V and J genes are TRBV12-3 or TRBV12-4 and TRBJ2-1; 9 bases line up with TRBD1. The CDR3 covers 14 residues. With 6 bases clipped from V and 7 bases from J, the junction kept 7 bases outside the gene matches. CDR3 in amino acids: CASSYRQGGNEQFF. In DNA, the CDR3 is TGTGCCAGCAGCTATAGACAGGGGGGGAATGAGCAGTTCTTC.

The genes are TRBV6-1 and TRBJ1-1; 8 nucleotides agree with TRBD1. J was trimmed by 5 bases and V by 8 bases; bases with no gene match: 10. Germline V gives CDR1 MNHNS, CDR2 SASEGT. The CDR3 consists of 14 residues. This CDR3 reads CASQRTGLRTEAFF. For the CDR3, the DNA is TGTGCCAGCCAAAGGACAGGGTTGCGGACTGAAGCTTTCTTT.

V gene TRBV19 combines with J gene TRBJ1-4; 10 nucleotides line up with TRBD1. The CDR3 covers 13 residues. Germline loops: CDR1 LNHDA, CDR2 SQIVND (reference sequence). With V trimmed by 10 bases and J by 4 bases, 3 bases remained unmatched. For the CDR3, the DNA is TGTGCCACCTGGGACAGGGGTAATGAAAAACTGTTTTTT. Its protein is CATWDRGNEKLFF.

The CDR3 here is CASTYSFIQRDGYTF. For the CDR3, the DNA is TGTGCCAGTACCTATAGCTTTATCCAGAGGGATGGCTACACCTTC. The rearrangement uses TRBV19 and TRBJ1-2; D ambiguous. In germline, CDR1 is LNHDA, CDR2 SQIVND (reference sequence). This CDR3 has 15 residues. V was pared by 7 bases and J by 6 bases, with 21 bases between.

The CDR3 region has the DNA TGTGCCAGTAGTGAAACAGGGGGCGGGCCCGTCTCTGGGGCCAACGTCCTGACTTTC. This translates into CASSETGGGPVSGANVLTF. The chain couples TRBV19 to TRBJ2-6, with 9 positions matching TRBD1. From germline, CDR1 is LNHDA and CDR2 SQIVND (reference sequence). Trimming at V came to 5 bases and at J to 0 bases, leaving 11 bases not matched to a gene. The CDR3 has 19 amino acids.

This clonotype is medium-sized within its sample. The CDR3 loop is CSVEDLEGAVTYNEQFF. CDR3 DNA: TGCAGCGTTGAAGATTTGGAGGGGGCGGTGACCTACAATGAGCAGTTCTTC. This chain connects TRBV29-1 to TRBJ2-1; tentative D call: TRBD1 (7 bases). This CDR3 has 17 amino acids. Trimming took 0 bases from V and 2 from J, leaving 17 bases between them. Germline V gives CDR1 SQVTM, CDR2 ANQGSEA.

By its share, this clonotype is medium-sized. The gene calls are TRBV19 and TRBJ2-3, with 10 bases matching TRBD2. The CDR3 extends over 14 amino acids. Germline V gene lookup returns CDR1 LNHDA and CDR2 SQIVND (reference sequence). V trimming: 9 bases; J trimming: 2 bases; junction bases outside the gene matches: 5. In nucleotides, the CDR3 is TGTGCCAGCCGCCTAGCGGGGGCCACAGATACGCAGTATTTT. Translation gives CASRLAGATDTQYF.

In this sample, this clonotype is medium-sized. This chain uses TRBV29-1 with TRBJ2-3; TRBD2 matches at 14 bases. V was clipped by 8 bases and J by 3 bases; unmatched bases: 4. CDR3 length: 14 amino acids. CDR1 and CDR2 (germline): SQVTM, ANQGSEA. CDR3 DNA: TGCAGCATAAGACTAGCGGGAGGGACAGATACGCAGTATTTT. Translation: CSIRLAGGTDTQYF.

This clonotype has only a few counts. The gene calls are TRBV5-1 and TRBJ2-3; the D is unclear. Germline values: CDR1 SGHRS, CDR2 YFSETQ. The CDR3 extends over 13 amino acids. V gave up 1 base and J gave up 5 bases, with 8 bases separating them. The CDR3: CASSLPSGDTQYF. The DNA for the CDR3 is TGCGCCAGCAGCTTGCCCTCGGGAGATACGCAGTATTTT.

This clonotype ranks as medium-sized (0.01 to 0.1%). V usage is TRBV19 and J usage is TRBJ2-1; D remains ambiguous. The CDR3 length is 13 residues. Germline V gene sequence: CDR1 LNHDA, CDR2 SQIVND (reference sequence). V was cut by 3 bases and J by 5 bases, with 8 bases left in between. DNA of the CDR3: TGTGCCAGTAGTATTGGCGGACACAATGAGCAGTTCTTC. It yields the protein CASSIGGHNEQFF.

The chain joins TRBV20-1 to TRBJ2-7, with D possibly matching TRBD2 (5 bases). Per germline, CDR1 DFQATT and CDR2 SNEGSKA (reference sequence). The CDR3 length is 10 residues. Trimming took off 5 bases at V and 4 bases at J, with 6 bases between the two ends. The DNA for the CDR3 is TGCAGTGCTGGGGAGTACGAGCAGTACTTC. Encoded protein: CSAGEYEQYF.

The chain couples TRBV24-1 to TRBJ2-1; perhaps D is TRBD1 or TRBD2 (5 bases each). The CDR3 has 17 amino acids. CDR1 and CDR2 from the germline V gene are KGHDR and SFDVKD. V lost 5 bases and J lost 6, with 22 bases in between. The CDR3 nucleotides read TGTGCCACCAGTGGGGGGACCCCAGGCCGTGGAGGCAATGAGCAGTTCTTC. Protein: CATSGGTPGRGGNEQFF.

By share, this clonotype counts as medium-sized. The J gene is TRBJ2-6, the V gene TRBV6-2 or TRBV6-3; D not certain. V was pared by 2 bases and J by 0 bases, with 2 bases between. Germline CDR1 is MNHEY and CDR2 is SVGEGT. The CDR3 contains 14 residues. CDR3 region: CASSYSSGANVLTF. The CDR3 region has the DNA TGTGCCAGCAGTTACAGCTCTGGGGCCAACGTCCTGACTTTC.

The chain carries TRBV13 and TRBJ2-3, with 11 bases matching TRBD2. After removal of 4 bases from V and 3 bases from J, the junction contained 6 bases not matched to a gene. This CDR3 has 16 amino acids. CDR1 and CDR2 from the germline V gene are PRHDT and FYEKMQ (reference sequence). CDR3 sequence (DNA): TGTGCCAGCAGCTACCTTAGCGGGAGGGCTACAGATACGCAGTATTTT. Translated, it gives CASSYLSGRATDTQYF.

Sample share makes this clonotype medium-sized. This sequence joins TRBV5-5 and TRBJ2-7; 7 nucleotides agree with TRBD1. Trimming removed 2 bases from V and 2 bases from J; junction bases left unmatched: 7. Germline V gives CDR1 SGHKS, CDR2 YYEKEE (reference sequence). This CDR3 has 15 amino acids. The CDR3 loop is CASSLDPQGPYEQYF. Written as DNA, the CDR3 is TGTGCCAGCAGCTTAGACCCACAGGGGCCCTACGAGCAGTACTTC.

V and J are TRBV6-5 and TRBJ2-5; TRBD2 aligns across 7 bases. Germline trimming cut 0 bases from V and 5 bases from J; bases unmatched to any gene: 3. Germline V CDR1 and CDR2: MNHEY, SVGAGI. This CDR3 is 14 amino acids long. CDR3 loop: CASSYSGGGETQYF. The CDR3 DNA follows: TGTGCCAGCAGTTACTCGGGGGGGGGGGAGACCCAGTACTTC.

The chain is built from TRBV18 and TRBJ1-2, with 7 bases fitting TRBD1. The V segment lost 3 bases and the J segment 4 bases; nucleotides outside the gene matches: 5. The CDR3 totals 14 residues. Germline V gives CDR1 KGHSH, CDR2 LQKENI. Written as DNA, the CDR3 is TGTGCCAGCTCACCGGACAGGAGATCCTATGGCTACACCTTC. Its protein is CASSPDRRSYGYTF.

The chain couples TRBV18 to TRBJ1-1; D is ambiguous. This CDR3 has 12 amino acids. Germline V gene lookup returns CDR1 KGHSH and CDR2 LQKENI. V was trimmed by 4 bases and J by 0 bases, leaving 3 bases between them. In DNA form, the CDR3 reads TGTGCCAGCTCACGCGTGAACACTGAAGCTTTCTTT. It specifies CASSRVNTEAFF.

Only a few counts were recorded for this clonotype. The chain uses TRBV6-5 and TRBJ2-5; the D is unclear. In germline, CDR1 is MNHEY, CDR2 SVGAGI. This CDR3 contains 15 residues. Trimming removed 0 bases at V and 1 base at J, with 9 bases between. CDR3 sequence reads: CASSYSRRIQETQYF. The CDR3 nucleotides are TGTGCCAGCAGTTACTCGCGGCGGATCCAAGAGACCCAGTACTTC.

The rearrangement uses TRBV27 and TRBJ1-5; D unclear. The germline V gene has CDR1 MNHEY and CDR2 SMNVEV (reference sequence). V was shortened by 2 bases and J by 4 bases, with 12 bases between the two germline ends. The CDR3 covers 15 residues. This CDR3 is CASSLNSYANQPQHF. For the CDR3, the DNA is TGTGCCAGCAGTTTAAACAGCTACGCTAATCAGCCCCAGCATTTT.